A selection of T cell receptor beta chains follows, all from one sample in a study of control samples from healthy donors and cancer patients. Profiling relied on immunoSEQ multiplex PCR, and the TCRdb table lists in-frame clones only, not all of them. The sample has around 90,000 clones; approximately 87% are singletons. Sequencing was carried out using blood. These receptors all stem from a middle-aged woman in good health. CDR3s include the opening cysteine and the closing phenylalanine or tryptophan. A D gene is named only where the DNA matches it firmly. The listing skips clone size in some rows; elsewhere it reads once, few, many or a size class.

j_call d_call v_call clone_size cdr3_nt cdr3_aa
TRBJ1-3 - TRBV19 - TGTGCCAGTATGCCCGGTCATTCTGGAAACACCATATATTTT CASMPGHSGNTIYF
TRBJ2-1 - TRBV9 once TGTGCCAGCAGCGTAGATGGGGGCGGAGGTGAGGAGTTCTTC CASSVDGGGGEEFF
TRBJ2-7 TRBD1 TRBV14 few TGTGCCAGCAGCCTGGGACAGGGAAACGAGCAGTACTTC CASSLGQGNEQYF
TRBJ2-7 TRBD1 TRBV6-5 - TGTGCCAGCAGTAGGGACAGGGGATACGAGCAGTACTTC CASSRDRGYEQYF
TRBJ2-7 - TRBV6-1 - TGTGCCAGCAGTGAACAACTGAACTACGAGCAGTACTTC CASSEQLNYEQYF
TRBJ2-3 TRBD1 TRBV18 - TGTGCCAGCTCACCAACCAGGACAGGAACAGATACGCAGTATTTT CASSPTRTGTDTQYF
TRBJ1-3 TRBD1 TRBV7-2 - TGTGCCAGCAGCCAACGTTTCGATGGACAGGGGATTTCTGGAAACACCATATATTTT CASSQRFDGQGISGNTIYF
TRBJ2-5 - TRBV5-1 - TGCGCCAGCAGCTTGCAGGGGTTGGACCAAGAGACCCAGTACTTC CASSLQGLDQETQYF
TRBJ1-1 - TRBV29-1 - TGCAGCGTTGAAGATCCGGGAGGAAAGATTGAAGCTTTCTTT CSVEDPGGKIEAFF
TRBJ1-5 - TRBV15 many TGTGCCACCAGCAGAGATCCCGGGGGCAATCAGCCCCAGCATTTT CATSRDPGGNQPQHF
TRBJ2-1 TRBD2 TRBV19 - TGTGCCAGTAGTAGTTCGCGCGGGGGAGATATATACAATGAGCAGTTCTTC CASSSSRGGDIYNEQFF
TRBJ2-2 - TRBV19 - TGTGCCAGTCGACACCAAACGAACACCGGGGAGCTGTTTTTT CASRHQTNTGELFF
TRBJ1-1 - TRBV12-3/TRBV12-4 - TGTGCCAGCAGTAAAACACAGAACACTGAAGCTTTCTTT CASSKTQNTEAFF
TRBJ1-2 TRBD1 TRBV19 - TGTGCCAGTAGGGGGACAGGCAGCGGCTACACCTTC CASRGTGSGYTF
TRBJ1-2 TRBD1 TRBV5-1 few TGCGCCAGCAGCCCGGACAGGGTCTATGGCTACACCTTC CASSPDRVYGYTF
TRBJ1-4 TRBD1 TRBV12-5 - TGTGCTAGTGGTTCTGACAGGGGGAGTGAAAAACTGTTTTTT CASGSDRGSEKLFF
TRBJ1-4 - TRBV2 - TGTGCCAGCACTAAAAACGGGCGTAATGAAAAACTGTTTTTT CASTKNGRNEKLFF
TRBJ2-5 TRBD1 TRBV7-9 - TGTGCCAGCAGCTCGGGACAGGGGACGAGACAAGAGACCCAGTACTTC CASSSGQGTRQETQYF
TRBJ2-2 - TRBV12-3/TRBV12-4 few TGTGCCAGCGGGAGGAGGAACACCGGGGAGCTGTTTTTT CASGRRNTGELFF
TRBJ1-2 - TRBV4-3 - TGCGCCAGCAGCCAAGGGCGGCCTAACTATGGCTACACCTTC CASSQGRPNYGYTF
TRBJ2-2 TRBD1 TRBV10-2 - TGCGCCAGCAGCCCCCGGACAGGGGATGGCGGGGAGCTGTTTTTT CASSPRTGDGGELFF
TRBJ2-3 - TRBV4-3 few TGCGCCAGCAGCCAAGACGCACGCACAGATACGCAGTATTTT CASSQDARTDTQYF
TRBJ1-4 TRBD1 TRBV15 once TGTGCCACCAGCAGAGGAGGGGACAGCCCTAATGAAAAACTGTTTTTT CATSRGGDSPNEKLFF
TRBJ1-2 - TRBV10-2 - TGCGCCAGCAGGGGAGAGGGGCTGGATGGCTACACCTTC CASRGEGLDGYTF
TRBJ1-4 TRBD1 TRBV7-9 - TGTGCCAGCAGCTTAGCGACAGGGGGAATCGATGAAAAACTGTTTTTT CASSLATGGIDEKLFF
TRBJ2-7 TRBD2 TRBV6-5 - TGTGCCAGCAGTTTTAGCGGGGGGGCCTCCTACGAGCAGTACTTC CASSFSGGASYEQYF
TRBJ1-1 - TRBV20-1 once TGCAGTGGGGTCAAGGGCACTGAAGCTTTCTTT CSGVKGTEAFF
TRBJ1-5 - TRBV4-1 few TGCGCCAGCAGCCAACCGGATCAGCCCCAGCATTTT CASSQPDQPQHF
TRBJ2-3 - TRBV3-1/TRBV3-2 - TGTGCCAGCAGCCATCAGCGGGTTTCGAGCACAGATACGCAGTATTTT CASSHQRVSSTDTQYF
TRBJ2-7 TRBD2 TRBV7-2 once TGTGCCAGCAGCGCTCTAGCGGGGGGGCTGGGCGAGCAGTACTTC CASSALAGGLGEQYF
TRBJ1-2 - TRBV7-2 - TGTGCCAGCAGCTTAATGTCTGGCTATGGCTACACCTTC CASSLMSGYGYTF
TRBJ1-6 TRBD1 TRBV25-1 - TGTGCCAGCGGACAGGGGCCTCATAATTCACCCCTCCACTTT CASGQGPHNSPLHF
TRBJ1-1 - TRBV6-1 - TGTGCCAGCAGTGACAGGGTAGTGACTGAAGCTTTCTTT CASSDRVVTEAFF
TRBJ1-2 TRBD1 TRBV3-1/TRBV3-2 - TGTGCCAGCAGCCAAGCGACAGGGAGGGTGTATGGCTACACCTTC CASSQATGRVYGYTF
TRBJ1-2 - TRBV6-1 few TGTGCCAGCAGTGAGGGGGAGGGCTATGGCTACACCTTC CASSEGEGYGYTF
TRBJ2-2 TRBD1 TRBV19 few TGTGCCAGTAGTATGGGGCAGGGGGCGGGCACCGGGGAGCTGTTTTTT CASSMGQGAGTGELFF
TRBJ2-3 TRBD1 TRBV5-1 - TGCGCCAGCAGCTCGGGACAGGGCCTAGATACGCAGTATTTT CASSSGQGLDTQYF
TRBJ1-2 TRBD1 TRBV29-1 - TGCAGCGTTTCGCCACCTTGGGGGAATACAGGGGAGGGTGGCTACACCTTC CSVSPPWGNTGEGGYTF
TRBJ1-3 TRBD1 TRBV2 - TGTGCCAGCAAATCATCCGGGACAGGCTCTGGAAACACCATATATTTT CASKSSGTGSGNTIYF
TRBJ2-1 - TRBV21-1 - TGTGCCAGCAGCCTTCAAACGGGGGCCACCTTCGGTGAGCAGTTCTTC CASSLQTGATFGEQFF
TRBJ2-7 TRBD2 TRBV3-1/TRBV3-2 - TGTGCCAGCAGCCAAGTTCGGCTAGCGGGGGGGACCTACGAGCAGTACTTC CASSQVRLAGGTYEQYF
TRBJ2-1 TRBD1 TRBV9 - TGTGCCAGCAGCGGGGAGGGGGGACAGGGCCCCTACAATGAGCAGTTCTTC CASSGEGGQGPYNEQFF
TRBJ1-1 - TRBV18 - TGTGCCAGCTCACCCCGGGGGGCGAACACTGAAGCTTTCTTT CASSPRGANTEAFF
TRBJ2-3 TRBD2 TRBV6-5 - TGTGCCAGCACCCTAGCGGGGGGGCAGGATACGCAGTATTTT CASTLAGGQDTQYF
TRBJ1-2 - TRBV29-1 - TGCAGCGTTTGGCAGAACTATGGCTACACCTTC CSVWQNYGYTF
TRBJ2-4 - TRBV19 - TGTGCCAGTAGTATGGGAAACATTCAGTACTTC CASSMGNIQYF
TRBJ2-5 - TRBV29-1 - TGCAGCGTTGGCGGAGGGCCGGGTAGGGGTGAGACCCAGTACTTC CSVGGGPGRGETQYF
TRBJ2-1 - TRBV7-7 - TGTGCCAGCAGCCCGAGTTACGGGATAAGTGAGCAGTTCTTC CASSPSYGISEQFF
TRBJ2-7 - TRBV4-1 - TGCGCCAGCAGCCAAGATCTATGGGATTCGGCCCCGAACGAGCAGTACTTC CASSQDLWDSAPNEQYF
TRBJ1-2 - TRBV4-1 - TGCGCCAGCAGCCAAGGGCCGTCGGCCTATGGCTACACCTTC CASSQGPSAYGYTF
TRBJ2-7 - TRBV18 - TGTGCCAGCTCTCCCACAACGGGGGCGGCCTACGAGCAGTACTTC CASSPTTGAAYEQYF
TRBJ2-6 - TRBV9 - TGTGCCAGCAGCGTGCCGACAGCGTCTCGCTCTGGGGCCAACGTCCTGACTTTC CASSVPTASRSGANVLTF
TRBJ2-7 - TRBV5-6 - TGTGCCAGCAGCTCGGCTCAGGGGGGCTCCGAGCAGTACTTC CASSSAQGGSEQYF
TRBJ2-5 TRBD1 TRBV5-1 - TGCGCCAGCAGCTTGGGACAGGGTCTTGAGACCCAGTACTTC CASSLGQGLETQYF
TRBJ1-4 - TRBV19 few TGTGCAAGTCAGGCGATCCTCTCTGCAACTAATGAAAAACTGTTTTTT CASQAILSATNEKLFF
TRBJ1-2 TRBD1 TRBV12-3/TRBV12-4 once TGTGCCAGCAGTCCGACAGGGGGCTATGGCTACACCTTC CASSPTGGYGYTF
TRBJ1-3 TRBD1 TRBV5-6 - TGTGCCAGCAGCTTGGACAGGGGGCCTGGAAACACCATATATTTT CASSLDRGPGNTIYF
TRBJ2-5 - TRBV7-9 few TGTGCCAGCAGCTTTCAAGGGGGAGAGACCCAGTACTTC CASSFQGGETQYF
TRBJ2-1 - TRBV25-1 - TGTGCCAGCTCGTCGGGCATTAATGGGGCCGATGAGCAGTTCTTC CASSSGINGADEQFF